This T cell receptor (beta chain) was sequenced during a study of T cell changes during pregnancy in multiple sclerosis. Germline values: CDR1 MNHNS, CDR2 SASEGT. The CDR3 loop spans 18 amino acids. Trimming removed 1 base at V and 4 bases at J, with 22 bases between. Generated by immunoSEQ multiplex PCR, the TCRdb table keeps only in-frame clones and is missing some. The sample records over 65,000 clones, 91% being singletons. The TCR comes from a female donor with multiple sclerosis, enrolled in a pregnancy study. The chain employs TRBV6-1 and TRBJ1-1; possibly TRBD1 for D (5 bases). Specimen: peripheral blood, collected in the first trimester of pregnancy. The CDR3 region is CASSEVWGWGQGGTEAFF. CDR3 in DNA: TGTGCCAGCAGTGAAGTGTGGGGATGGGGTCAGGGAGGCACTGAAGCTTTCTTT.